The T cell receptor beta chain described here comes from a study of T cells in Graves' hyperthyroidism and ophthalmopathy. The study excluded patients with uncontrolled infection, other autoimmune disease, pregnancy or lactation. An approximately 10 ml volume of fresh peripheral blood provided the PBMCs. Amplified TCR beta CDR3 regions came from RNA transcripts. Using the HTBI primer set, a first-round RT-PCR was run on the TCR CDR3. Each CDR3 protein is one row after TCRdb ran MiXCR on the multiplex PCR reads. Of 250,000 to 300,000 distinct CDR3 sequences listed, 17% are singletons. Trimming cost V 3 bases and J 1 base; bases outside gene matches: 2. This CDR3 has 15 amino acids. The germline CDR1 and CDR2 sequences are SGDLS and YYNGEE.

The sequencing sample was made of blood. The chain carries TRBV9 and TRBJ2-3, with 10 bases identical to TRBD2. The source of this sequence is a woman aged 60-75 years with Graves' ophthalmopathy. CDR3 coding DNA: TGTGCCAGCAGCGCTACTAGCGGGGGCACAGATACGCAGTATTTT. Translation gives CASSATSGGTDTQYF.